Presented here are 8 T cell receptor beta chains from one specimen sequenced in a study of OX40 agonist ivuxolimab in advanced cancers. Generated by immunoSEQ multiplex PCR, the TCRdb table keeps only in-frame clones and is missing some. Altogether fewer than 100,000 clones are present, approximately 91% being singletons, with the ten largest covering approximately 0.3%. Here the sequenced sample was CD4+ or CD8+ T cells sorted from blood, taken in a trial of the OX40 agonist ivuxolimab. These receptors were obtained from an adult with an advanced solid tumor such as melanoma, head and neck, liver or kidney cancer.

The rearrangement joins TRBV7-2 to TRBJ2-2, with D tentatively TRBD1 (6 bases). Trimming cost V 3 bases and J 6 bases, with 23 bases left between them. Germline CDR1 is SGHTA and CDR2 is FQGNSA. The CDR3 totals 18 residues. The CDR3 region is CASSFFIIGQSIAGELFF. The CDR3 nucleotides are TGTGCCAGCAGCTTTTTTATAATCGGACAGTCGATCGCCGGGGAGCTGTTTTTT.

The chain has TRBV7-3 and TRBJ1-2, with 7 bases lining up with TRBD1. V dropped 3 bases and J dropped 1; count of bases not matched to a gene: 5. The germline gives CDR1 SGHTA, CDR2 FQGTGA. This CDR3 has 15 residues. CDR3 amino acids: CASSFRGGDNYGYTF. Written as DNA, the CDR3 is TGTGCCAGCAGCTTTCGAGGGGGCGATAACTATGGCTACACCTTC.

The chain joins TRBV18 to TRBJ2-3, with 7 bases lining up with TRBD1. Germline lookup yields CDR1 KGHSH and CDR2 LQKENI. The CDR3 has 14 residues. V lost 2 bases, J lost 4 bases, and 3 bases stayed unmatched. DNA for the CDR3: TGTGCCAGCTCACCAAACCAGGGGGCAGATACGCAGTATTTT. This gives the protein CASSPNQGADTQYF.

The chain joins TRBV6-1 to TRBJ2-1; 11 bases are a match to TRBD2. The CDR3 totals 15 residues. Germline V CDR1 and CDR2: MNHNS, SASEGT. V gave up 3 bases and J gave up 3 bases; unmatched junction bases: 1. CDR3 DNA: TGTGCCAGCAGTGAGGGACTAGCGGACTACAATGAGCAGTTCTTC. Protein sequence: CASSEGLADYNEQFF.

This chain connects TRBV27 to TRBJ1-4; D not certain. The CDR3 consists of 15 residues. The V gene lost 10 bases and the J gene lost 6 bases, with 21 bases spanning the gap. The germline gives CDR1 MNHEY, CDR2 SMNVEV (reference sequence). CDR3 coding DNA: TGTGCCATCACCTTTGCTGGGGTCGTCTATGAAAAACTGTTTTTT. It is translated as CAITFAGVVYEKLFF.

The chain is built from TRBV11-2 and TRBJ2-5, with 11 bases fitting TRBD2. Per the germline V gene, CDR1 is SGHAT and CDR2 is FQNNGV. V lost 2 bases and J lost 5; bases outside the gene matches: 4. CDR3 length equals 15 residues. This chain's CDR3 is CASSLIAGGMETQYF. The CDR3 nucleotides read TGTGCCAGCAGCTTAATAGCGGGAGGGATGGAGACCCAGTACTTC.

This clone appeared once. The genes are TRBV7-3 and TRBJ2-2; D not resolved. The germline V and J ends were trimmed by 5 bases and 2 bases, with 3 bases remaining between them. This CDR3 contains 12 residues. Germline V gene sequence: CDR1 SGHTA, CDR2 FQGTGA. This CDR3 is CASSLNTGELFF. The CDR3 DNA reads TGTGCCAGCAGCCTAAACACCGGGGAGCTGTTTTTT.

CDR3 region: CASSPDRAHNEQFF. CDR3 coding DNA: TGTGCCAGTAGCCCAGACAGGGCCCACAATGAGCAGTTCTTC. V is TRBV19 and J is TRBJ2-1, with 7 bases identical to TRBD1. Germline CDR1 is LNHDA and CDR2 is SQIVND (reference sequence). V shed 6 bases and J 5 bases; nucleotides not matched to a gene: 7. This CDR3 is built from 14 residues.